What follows is one T cell receptor beta chain and its context. Its antigen is not identified. The entry originates in a study of cytomegalovirus exposure and HLA in healthy donors. CDR3 length: 14 amino acids. V lost 4 bases and J lost 5; bases outside the gene matches: 4. Germline values: CDR1 MNHEY, CDR2 SVGAGI. The PCR contained 60 Vbeta and 13 Jbeta primers. Profiled with immunoSEQ multiplex PCR; TCRdb holds only in-frame clones, not every one. The specimen's table records about 64,000 clones. Study conclusions and caveats: When presence/absence was analysed, sequencing depth was taken to be roughly uniform across donors. One cluster of highly shared sequence variants probably arose as a sequencing artifact. Cytomegalovirus-associated status was assigned to about 160 TCR beta chains. When a later analysis was performed, an Asian-associated ancestry cluster reportedly had fewer N-insertions than the roughly 640-donor mean.

Input material: PBMCs. This TCR was sampled from a woman between 18 and 29 years old in good health and CMV-seronegative. The rearrangement joins TRBV6-5 to TRBJ1-2; 10 bases align to TRBD1. The CDR3: CASSSGTGEYGYTF. CDR3 in DNA: TGTGCCAGCAGTTCTGGGACAGGGGAATATGGCTACACCTTC.